One and the same sample provided the 3 T cell receptor beta chains below, sequenced in a study of blood T cell repertoires in COVID-19. Data came from immunoSEQ multiplex PCR; TCRdb stores just in-frame clones and leaves some out. The sample contains approximately 110,000 clones, 85% of which appear only once. The sequencing input was peripheral blood. The receptors originated from a human donor in a cohort sampled during active COVID-19.

The chain couples TRBV19 to TRBJ2-7, with D perhaps matching TRBD2 (5 bases). V was cut by 11 bases and J by 4 bases, with 12 bases left in between. Germline V gene data show CDR1 as LNHDA and CDR2 as SQIVND (reference sequence). The CDR3 covers 11 residues. Written as DNA, the CDR3 is TGTGCCGCGGGCCCCCCTTACGAGCAGTACTTC. It is translated as CAAGPPYEQYF.

The chain is built from TRBV3-1 (or the pseudogene TRBV3-2) and TRBJ1-6; D not certain. The CDR3 loop spans 13 amino acids. The germline CDR1 and CDR2 sequences are LGHDT and YNNKEL (reference sequence). Trimming pared 3 bases from V and 8 bases from J, leaving 8 bases between. CDR3 sequence: CASSQGIYSPLHF. In nucleotides, the CDR3 is TGTGCCAGCAGCCAGGGCATTTATTCACCCCTCCACTTT.

The gene calls are TRBV9 and TRBJ2-7, with D tentatively TRBD2 (6 bases). The V gene's germline CDR1 is SGDLS and CDR2 YYNGEE. This CDR3 region has 14 residues. Trimming cost V 1 base and J 3 bases, with 11 bases left between them. The CDR3 DNA reads TGTGCCAGCAGCGTAATGGTGGGGGGCTACGAGCAGTACTTC. Its translation: CASSVMVGGYEQYF.